This passage covers 17 T cell receptor beta chains from one sample sequenced in a study of T cells in Graves' hyperthyroidism and ophthalmopathy. Researchers amplified the TCR beta CDR3 regions from RNA transcripts. The HTBI primer set was used in a first-round RT-PCR of the TCR CDR3. Via MiXCR, TCRdb re-called the multiplex PCR reads, giving one row per CDR3 protein. Of 550,000 to 600,000 distinct CDR3 sequences listed, approximately 15% were seen once; the top ten hold roughly 7.1%. Material: blood. Receptors were obtained from a woman aged 18-29 years with Graves' ophthalmopathy.

This clonotype has at least ten counts. This rearrangement joins TRBV30 to TRBJ2-7; D may correspond to TRBD1 or TRBD2 (5 bases each). The V end lost 5 bases, the J end lost 3 bases, and 11 bases lay between the germline ends. Germline V gene lookup returns CDR1 GTSNPN and CDR2 SVGIG (reference sequence). This CDR3 spans 12 amino acids. CDR3 nucleotide sequence: TGTGCCTGGGGGGCCGGGGACTACGAGCAGTACTTC. Residues: CAWGAGDYEQYF.

The table lists this clonotype with a count of one. This chain joins TRBV19 and TRBJ2-5; TRBD2 might be the D (6 bases). The V gene's germline CDR1 is LNHDA and CDR2 SQIVND (reference sequence). CDR3 length equals 15 residues. Trimming took 7 bases from V and 1 from J, leaving 16 bases between them. The CDR3 bases are TGTGCCAGTATGGAGGGGAATAGCTTCCAAGAGACCCAGTACTTC. Its protein product is CASMEGNSFQETQYF.

For this clonotype: One junction end does not reproduce the germline sequence, and a read error may be involved. V gene TRBV30 combines with J gene TRBJ2-7; D is possibly TRBD2 (6 bases). This CDR3 is built from 14 residues. Germline CDR1 is GTSNPN and CDR2 is SVGIG (reference sequence). CDR3 sequence reads: CAWSVHSGSYERYF. The CDR3 bases are TGTGCCTGGAGTGTTCACAGCGGGTCCTACGAGCGGTACTTC.

This chain joins TRBV7-2 and TRBJ2-7, with 10 bases identical to TRBD2. CDR3 size: 19 residues. The ends lost 5 bases at V and 3 bases at J; junction bases unmatched: 19. Germline V gene sequence: CDR1 SGHTA, CDR2 FQGNSA. The CDR3: CASSPFKLAGEGGVYEQYF. CDR3 DNA: TGTGCCAGCAGCCCGTTTAAGCTAGCGGGAGAAGGTGGGGTCTACGAGCAGTACTTC. Full variable domain (remainder filled in from reference TRBV7-2 and TRBJ2-7): GAGVSQSPSNKVTEKGKDVELRCDPISGHTALYWYRQSLGQGLEFLIYFQGNSAPDKSGLPSDRFSAERTGGSVSTLTIQRTQQEDSAVYLCASSPFKLAGEGGVYEQYFGPGTRLTVT.

On this clonotype itself: This may come from a read error, since a much larger clone is one base off. This chain connects TRBV6-5 to TRBJ2-2; D ambiguous. V lost 4 bases and J 4 bases, leaving 10 bases between the germline ends. CDR1 and CDR2 from the germline V gene are MNHEY and SVGAGI. There are 14 residues in the CDR3. The CDR3 nucleotides read TGTGCCAGCAGTTCCCAGGCGAGCACCGGGGAGCTGTTTTTT. Its protein is CASSSQASTGELFF.

This clonotype was recorded many times. The chain joins TRBV12-3 or TRBV12-4 to TRBJ2-2; possibly TRBD1 or TRBD2 for D (7 bases each). The V end lost 11 bases, the J end lost 5 bases, and 18 bases lay between the germline ends. The CDR3 length is 14 residues. CDR3 coding DNA: TGTGCCGGCATTCAGGGGGGGCGGACCGGGGAGCTGTTTTTT. Its translation: CAGIQGGRTGELFF.

This clonotype was seen repeatedly, ten times or more. The rearrangement uses TRBV2 and TRBJ1-4, with D unclear. Germline loops: CDR1 SNHLY, CDR2 FYNNEI. The CDR3 covers 14 residues. Trimming cost V 7 bases and J 7 bases, with 16 bases left between them. The CDR3 loop is CASTMARVGEKLFF. The CDR3 bases are TGTGCCAGCACCATGGCCCGAGTCGGTGAAAAACTGTTTTTT.

J is TRBJ1-1 and V is TRBV20-1; D not resolved. Germline V CDR1 and CDR2: DFQATT, SNEGSKA (reference sequence). The CDR3 spans 11 residues. V was cut by 3 bases and J by 10 bases, with 12 bases left in between. The CDR3 nucleotides read TGCAGTGCTAGTGGGAGAATAGGAGCTTTCTTT. This translates into CSASGRIGAFF.

This clonotype showed up many times. The chain is built from TRBV3-1 and TRBJ2-2; 8 bases line up with TRBD2. The V gene end was trimmed by 2 bases and the J gene end by 3 bases; junction bases not matched to a gene: 11. This CDR3 region has 18 residues. Germline V lookup: CDR1 LGHDT, CDR2 YNNKEL (reference sequence). The CDR3 spells CASSQLPISGSDTGELFF. The CDR3 DNA is TGTGCCAGCAGCCAACTACCAATAAGCGGGAGTGACACCGGGGAGCTGTTTTTT.

This clonotype was detected ten times or more. The chain employs TRBV7-8 and TRBJ2-7; the D gene is possibly TRBD1 (6 bases). The V end lost 2 bases, the J end lost 3 bases, and 11 bases lay between the germline ends. This CDR3 is 14 amino acids long. Germline CDR1 and CDR2: SGHVS and FQNEAQ. The CDR3 is CASSLMGAVYEQYF. The DNA for the CDR3 is TGTGCCAGCAGCTTAATGGGGGCGGTCTACGAGCAGTACTTC.

CDR3 amino acids: CASSSGPSGQETQYF. The CDR3 DNA follows: TGTGCCAGCAGCTCGGGCCCCTCAGGTCAAGAGACCCAGTACTTC. This chain uses TRBV11-3 with TRBJ2-5; unclear D gene. Germline V lookup: CDR1 SGHNT, CDR2 YENEEA. V lost 4 bases and J lost 2, with 14 bases in between. The CDR3 is 15 residues long.

This clonotype was found many times. The V call is TRBV7-8, the J call TRBJ2-1; D is perhaps TRBD2 (6 bases). This CDR3 is 12 amino acids long. V shed 5 bases and J shed 9 bases, with 11 bases lying between them. Germline V gene sequence: CDR1 SGHVS, CDR2 FQNEAQ. The CDR3 DNA follows: TGTGCCAGCAGCCCGGGACTGTCTGAGCAGTTCTTC. Protein: CASSPGLSEQFF. The full variable domain, completed using reference TRBV7-8 and TRBJ2-1, is GAGVSQSPRYKVAKRGQDVALRCDPISGHVSLFWYQQALGQGPEFLTYFQNEAQLDKSGLPSDRFFAERPEGSVSTLKIQRTQQEDSAVYLCASSPGLSEQFFGPGTRLTVL.

The chain couples TRBV5-1 to TRBJ1-1; no firm D call. Per germline, CDR1 SGHRS and CDR2 YFSETQ. There are 14 residues in the CDR3. Between the trimmed V and J ends, which lost 3 bases and 0 bases, there was a span of 9 bases. The CDR3 is CASSSRYLNTEAFF. CDR3 DNA sequence: TGCGCCAGCAGCTCCAGGTACTTGAACACTGAAGCTTTCTTT.

The rearrangement links TRBV10-3 to TRBJ2-1; TRBD2 aligns across 8 bases. Looked up from germline, CDR1 is ENHRY and CDR2 is SYGVKD. This CDR3 comprises 18 residues. The V segment lost 0 bases and the J segment 7 bases; nucleotides outside the gene matches: 14. CDR3 residues: CAISESYSGNAQGNEQFF. DNA of the CDR3: TGTGCCATCAGTGAGTCGTATAGCGGGAACGCTCAGGGGAATGAGCAGTTCTTC.

This clonotype was observed at least ten times. The V and J genes are TRBV5-1 and TRBJ1-4; tentatively, D is TRBD1 (6 bases). Trimming removed 1 base at V and 2 bases at J, with 12 bases between. The CDR3 covers 16 residues. The V gene's germline CDR1 is SGHRS and CDR2 YFSETQ. The CDR3 region has the DNA TGCGCCAGCAGCTTGAGCCCTCAGGGGACTAATGAAAAACTGTTTTTT. It encodes CASSLSPQGTNEKLFF. Full variable domain (remainder filled in from reference TRBV5-1 and TRBJ1-4): KAGVTQTPRYLIKTRGQQVTLSCSPISGHRSVSWYQQTPGQGLQFLFEYFSETQRNKGNFPGRFSGRQFSNSRSEMNVSTLELGDSALYLCASSLSPQGTNEKLFFGSGTQLSVL.

This clonotype was recorded many times. V usage is TRBV7-9 and J usage is TRBJ2-7; tentative D call: TRBD2 (5 bases). Germline V gene sequence: CDR1 SEHNR, CDR2 FQNEAQ (reference sequence). With 5 bases removed from V and 2 bases from J, the gap between germline ends came to 13 bases. The CDR3 loop spans 14 amino acids. The CDR3 bases are TGTGCCAGCAGCCCCGCCGACGGGACCTACGAGCAGTACTTC. Encoded protein: CASSPADGTYEQYF.

The chain combines TRBV4-1 with TRBJ2-1, with 7 bases identical to TRBD2. Germline-derived CDR1 and CDR2 are MGHRA and YSYEKL. The junction had 10 bases not matched to a gene; V was cut back by 1 base and J by 4 bases. This CDR3 region has 17 residues. This chain's CDR3 is CASSQGPRSGAYNEQFF. The CDR3 DNA is TGCGCCAGCAGCCAAGGCCCCCGGAGCGGGGCTTACAATGAGCAGTTCTTC.